Each of the 13 T cell receptor beta chains below was sequenced from the same sample in a study of cytomegalovirus exposure and HLA in healthy donors. Primers for the PCR totalled 60 Vbeta and 13 Jbeta. Sequencing was performed with immunoSEQ multiplex PCR; in TCRdb, only in-frame clones are kept and a portion is missing. In the table there are roughly 130,000 clones, 74% of which are singletons. Sequencing was performed on PBMCs. Every receptor here comes from a woman in her fifties or sixties in good health and CMV-seropositive.

This clone has more than one count but fewer than ten. The chain couples TRBV14 to TRBJ1-1, with a weak D call TRBD1 (6 bases). Germline CDR1 reads SGHDN; CDR2 reads FVKESK. V was cut by 4 bases and J by 2 bases, with 8 bases left in between. The CDR3 runs 13 residues. In DNA form, the CDR3 reads TGTGCCAGCAGCCCCGGGACAAACACTGAAGCTTTCTTT. This codes for CASSPGTNTEAFF. The whole variable domain, remainder taken from reference TRBV14 and TRBJ1-1, is EAGVTQFPSHSVIEKGQTVTLRCDPISGHDNLYWYRRVMGKEIKFLLHFVKESKQDESGMPNNRFLAERTGGTYSTLKVQPAELEDSGVYFCASSPGTNTEAFFGQGTRLTVV.

This clone came up a few times. The chain links TRBV14 to TRBJ1-4; no firm D call. Germline V CDR1 and CDR2: SGHDN, FVKESK. This CDR3 is 14 amino acids long. Between the trimmed V and J ends, which lost 2 bases and 7 bases, there was a span of 11 bases. CDR3 loop: CASSQMSGGEKLFF. DNA of the CDR3: TGTGCCAGCAGCCAAATGTCAGGTGGTGAAAAACTGTTTTTT.

The rearrangement links TRBV7-8 to TRBJ2-3, with TRBD1 identical over 7 bases. Germline V lookup: CDR1 SGHVS, CDR2 FQNEAQ. The junction had 10 bases not matched to a gene; V was cut back by 4 bases and J by 0 bases. The length of the CDR3 is 17 residues. This CDR3 is CASSSRMGQSSTDTQYF. The DNA of the CDR3 is TGTGCCAGCAGCTCCCGCATGGGACAGAGTAGCACAGATACGCAGTATTTT.

This sequence joins TRBV27 and TRBJ2-4; 7 positions agree with TRBD2. In germline, CDR1 is MNHEY, CDR2 SMNVEV (reference sequence). V gave up 6 bases and J gave up 8 bases; unmatched junction bases: 7. The CDR3 runs 13 residues. CDR3 sequence (DNA): TGTGCCAGCAGGGGGACTAATGGGGACATTCAGTACTTC. Encoded protein: CASRGTNGDIQYF.

The chain employs TRBV30 and TRBJ1-6, with D perhaps matching TRBD1 (5 bases). CDR3 length: 13 amino acids. Trimming took 3 bases from V and 7 from J, leaving 10 bases between them. Germline CDR1 GTSNPN, CDR2 SVGIG (reference sequence). This chain's CDR3 is CAWSPTENSPLHF. The CDR3 nucleotides are TGTGCCTGGAGCCCGACAGAGAATTCACCCCTCCACTTT.

The J gene is TRBJ1-1, the V gene TRBV6-1, with D perhaps TRBD1 (5 bases). The CDR3 is 19 residues long. Germline V gene data show CDR1 as MNHNS and CDR2 as SASEGT. V was cut by 0 bases and J by 1 base, with 21 bases left in between. CDR3 coding DNA: TGTGCCAGCAGTGAAGCGCATAAGGGGCAGTCGGGTTGGAACACTGAAGCTTTCTTT. This translates into CASSEAHKGQSGWNTEAFF.

The V call is TRBV5-8, the J call TRBJ2-7, with D possibly matching TRBD1 (6 bases). The CDR3 has 18 amino acids. Trimming cost V 0 bases and J 2 bases, with 21 bases left between them. Germline CDR1 is SGHTS and CDR2 is YDEGEE. The CDR3 DNA sequence: TGTGCCAGCAGCTTGGGGGCAGGGGAATGGATTAGTCCCTACGAGCAGTACTTC. Translated: CASSLGAGEWISPYEQYF.

CDR3 bases: TGTGCCAGCAGTCCACCAGAGGGACTAGCGGGGGGTCCTAGCACAGATACGCAGTATTTT. It is translated as CASSPPEGLAGGPSTDTQYF. The gene calls are TRBV4-2 and TRBJ2-3; 15 positions match TRBD2. Germline assignment: CDR1 LGHNA and CDR2 YNFKEQ. This CDR3 region has 20 residues. V shed 6 bases and J 0 bases; nucleotides not matched to a gene: 13.

The chain recombines TRBV2 with TRBJ2-2; possible D gene TRBD2, 5 bases. The CDR3 runs 13 residues. V was clipped by 4 bases and J by 6 bases, with 9 bases between them. Germline-derived CDR1 and CDR2 are SNHLY and FYNNEI. CDR3: CASSGGPPGELFF. CDR3 nucleotide sequence: TGTGCCAGCAGTGGAGGGCCCCCCGGGGAGCTGTTTTTT.

This clone appeared a single time. The V and J genes are TRBV6-6 and TRBJ1-5, with TRBD1 as a possible D gene (5 bases). V lost 10 bases, J lost 1 base, and 14 bases lay in between. Per the germline V gene, CDR1 is MNHNY and CDR2 is SVGAGI (reference sequence). This CDR3 has 14 residues. The CDR3 reads CATSTGGSNQPQHF. CDR3 nucleotides: TGTGCCACCTCGACGGGGGGGAGCAATCAGCCCCAGCATTTT.

V usage is TRBV5-1 and J usage is TRBJ1-2; D is perhaps TRBD1 (6 bases). V was shortened by 4 bases and J by 3 bases, with 16 bases between the two germline ends. Germline CDR1 reads SGHRS; CDR2 reads YFSETQ. The length of the CDR3 is 15 residues. CDR3 bases: TGCGCCAGCAGCACCCTGACAGGTCAGGACTATGGCTACACCTTC. Translated: CASSTLTGQDYGYTF.

The rearrangement uses TRBV11-2 and TRBJ1-1; 7 bases align to TRBD1. CDR1 is SGHAT, CDR2 FQNNGV, per germline. Trimming at V came to 0 bases and at J to 7 bases, leaving 8 bases not matched to a gene. There are 15 residues in the CDR3. This chain's CDR3 is CASSLEGGRQGEAFF. The CDR3 coding sequence is TGTGCCAGCAGCTTAGAAGGGGGACGACAGGGTGAAGCTTTCTTT.

The gene calls are TRBV23-1 and TRBJ2-7, with D possibly matching TRBD2 (5 bases). TRBV23-1 belongs to the ORF category, with a function that is uncertain. The CDR3 has 17 residues. Trimming pared 2 bases from V and 6 bases from J, leaving 23 bases between. CDR3 sequence: CASSQPPRGPGPGEQYF. CDR3 coding DNA: TGCGCCAGCAGTCAACCCCCGCGAGGGCCAGGACCAGGCGAGCAGTACTTC.